This section outlines one T cell receptor beta chain sequence together with its context. Its antigen remains undetermined. Base quality data are lacking; no much larger clone is found one base away. Measured from the cysteine to the phenylalanine, the CDR3 is 15 residues long. Solely the CDR3 DNA is kept, with 45 bases framed from the first base. The V and J ends are trimmed by 7 bases and 2 bases, leaving 12 bases between them. CDR1 and CDR2 are read off the germline V gene as MNHEY and SVGAGI. The sample originates from a study of blood T cell repertoires in COVID-19 (dated by TCRdb to 2020 to 2022). With respect to the entire study: Collaborator samples came from the United States, Italy and Spain and covered acute and convalescent phases of COVID-19. The prospective study material was composed of cDNA or gDNA derived from T cells, B-cell-depleted T cells, or PBMCs. The dataset comprised deeply sampled blood TCRbeta repertoires from subjects exposed to, actively infected with, or recovered from COVID-19. The repertoires were made available in a free public database intended to serve as a resource for research on the immune response to SARS-CoV-2. The samples were drawn from two sources: the first 160 participants of the ongoing ImmuneRACE study, and 1,200 or so subjects contributed by 6 global collaborators. Nearly every sample came with metadata listing a de-identified subject ID, COVID-19 status, age in years and sex. HLA class I and class II types, where available, came from metadata supplied by the sample provider rather than from assay-based typing.

TCRbeta CDR3 regions were amplified from genomic DNA using the immunoSEQ Assay, a bias-controlled multiplex PCR. Turning to the authors' computational methods: Nucleated cell counts per sample were estimated from amplification of reference gene primers within the assay. To quantify the absolute abundance of each unique TCRbeta CDR3 rearrangement, sequence reads were collapsed and filtered. For each sample, productive Simpson clonality was calculated as the square root of Simpson's diversity index over productive rearrangements. As stored in TCRdb, this immuneACCESS dataset retains in-frame rearrangements with V and J assigned. A fraction of the clones does not appear; measured against another copy, unresolved V genes explain less than half of the discrepancy, and the remainder lacks a known reason. V and J calls and clone size are as listed in that table; D and trimming were resolved from the DNA. The sample yields about 170,000 clones; under 85% were counted once. The ten largest clones represent under 7.5% of the sample.

In Seattle, one collaborating source enrolled patients while the infection was active and tracked those patients longitudinally over the course of disease. The collaborating institutions used their own protocols to collect whole blood in K2EDTA tubes. Collaborator samples were shipped for TCRbeta analysis as frozen whole blood, isolated PBMCs, or DNA extracted from either sample type. Here is what the overall study found, with its caveats: Clinical and demographic metadata were provided uncurated, with the amount varying by source and participant.

Sequences were obtained from peripheral blood. The receptor was derived from a man of 80 years or more with COVID-19, enrolled during active disease. This receptor chain uses TRBV6-5 and TRBJ2-6; the D gene is perhaps TRBD1, from 7 matching bases. The DNA sequence reads TGTGCCAGCACTGGAGGGGGCGCTGGGGCCAACGTCCTGACTTTC. Its protein is CASTGGGAGANVLTF.